One and the same sample provided the 3 T cell receptor beta chains below, sequenced in a study of early T cells in non-severe SARS-CoV-2 infection. TCRdb used MiXCR to reprocess the 5' RACE reads, holding one entry per CDR3 protein. The data show about 77,000 distinct CDR3 sequences, roughly 12% seen once. This material consisted of whole blood, taken at baseline. These receptors originate from an adult who was a healthcare worker with PCR-confirmed SARS-CoV-2 infection or an uninfected control (not recorded which). The donor label of this sample is uncertain.

The rearrangement joins TRBV20-1 to TRBJ2-3; D not certain. The germline CDR1 and CDR2 sequences are DFQATT and SNEGSKA (reference sequence). V lost 5 bases to trimming and J lost 5 bases, with 20 bases between them. This CDR3 region has 15 residues. The CDR3 DNA sequence: TGCAGTGCTCTCCGACCGCAGCCGGGCCGAGATACGCAGTATTTT. Protein sequence: CSALRPQPGRDTQYF.

The table lists this clonotype with a few counts. The chain uses TRBV12-3 or TRBV12-4 and TRBJ2-3; D gene ambiguous. Trimming shortened V by 3 bases and J by 1 base, and 14 bases separated the two germline ends. The CDR3 is 16 amino acids. The CDR3 coding sequence is TGTGCCAGCAGTTTCGGTCTCGGGTTAGGCACAGATACGCAGTATTTT. Translated: CASSFGLGLGTDTQYF.

This clonotype was detected only a few times. The CDR3 reads CASSVASGPYEQYF. CDR3 coding DNA: TGTGCCAGCAGCGTAGCGTCGGGGCCCTACGAGCAGTACTTC. This sequence joins TRBV9 and TRBJ2-7; D could derive from TRBD1 or TRBD2 (5 bases each). The CDR3 extends over 14 amino acids. Germline V CDR1 and CDR2: SGDLS, YYNGEE. Trimming took off 0 bases at V and 2 bases at J, with 9 bases between the two ends. Filled out from reference TRBV9 and TRBJ2-7, the complete variable domain reads DSGVTQTPKHLITATGQRVTLRCSPRSGDLSVYWYQQSLDQGLQFLIQYYNGEERAKGNILERFSAQQFPDLHSELNLSSLELGDSALYFCASSVASGPYEQYFGPGTRLTVT.